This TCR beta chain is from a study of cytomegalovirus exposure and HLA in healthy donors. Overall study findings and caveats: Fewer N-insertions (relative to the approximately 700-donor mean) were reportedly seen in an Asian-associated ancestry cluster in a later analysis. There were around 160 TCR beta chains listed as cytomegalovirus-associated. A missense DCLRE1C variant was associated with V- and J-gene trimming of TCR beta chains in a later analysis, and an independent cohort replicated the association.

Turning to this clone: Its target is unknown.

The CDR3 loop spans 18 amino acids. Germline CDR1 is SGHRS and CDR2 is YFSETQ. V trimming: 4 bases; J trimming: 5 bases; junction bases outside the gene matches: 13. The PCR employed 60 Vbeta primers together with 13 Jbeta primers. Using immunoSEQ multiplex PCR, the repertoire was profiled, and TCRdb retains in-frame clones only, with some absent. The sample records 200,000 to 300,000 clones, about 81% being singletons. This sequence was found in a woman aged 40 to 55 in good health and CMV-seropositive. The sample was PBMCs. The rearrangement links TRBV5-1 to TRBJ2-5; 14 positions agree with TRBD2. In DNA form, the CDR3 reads TGCGCCAGCAGCCGAGCGGGGACTAGCGGGAGTTCAGGGGAGACCCAGTACTTC. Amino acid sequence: CASSRAGTSGSSGETQYF. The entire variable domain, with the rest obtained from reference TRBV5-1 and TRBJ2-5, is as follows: KAGVTQTPRYLIKTRGQQVTLSCSPISGHRSVSWYQQTPGQGLQFLFEYFSETQRNKGNFPGRFSGRQFSNSRSEMNVSTLELGDSALYLCASSRAGTSGSSGETQYFGPGTRLLVL.